The sequence of this T cell receptor (beta chain) was determined in a study of PD-1 blockade in classical Hodgkin lymphoma. Whole-study results and caveats: Reasons behind the repertoire differences stay unclear, perhaps disease activity or earlier therapy. TCR diversity at baseline was reported to be reduced in newly diagnosed patients relative to healthy donors.

As to this clone: The antigen is not known.

Documented time point: newly diagnosed, previously untreated cHL patient sample. Isolation of CD4+ T cells from thawed PBMCs was performed by magnetic negative selection. Comparison used PBMCs from newly diagnosed, untreated classical Hodgkin lymphoma. The data were produced by immunoSEQ multiplex PCR, yet TCRdb's version contains in-frame clones alone and is incomplete. The sample consists of under 40,000 clones, about 85% of them appearing once. V trimming: 7 bases; J trimming: 7 bases; junction bases outside the gene matches: 16. Germline loops: CDR1 SGHRS, CDR2 YFSETQ. The CDR3 totals 16 residues.

This sequence was found in a human donor with classical Hodgkin lymphoma. V is TRBV5-1 and J is TRBJ2-1; 8 bases fit TRBD1. Sequencing was carried out using CD4+ T cells from blood. Here the CDR3 reads CASCLDRGTGKNEQFF. The CDR3 coding sequence is TGCGCCAGCTGTCTCGATAGGGGGACAGGTAAAAATGAGCAGTTCTTC. The whole variable domain, filled in from reference TRBV5-1 and TRBJ2-1, reads KAGVTQTPRYLIKTRGQQVTLSCSPISGHRSVSWYQQTPGQGLQFLFEYFSETQRNKGNFPGRFSGRQFSNSRSEMNVSTLELGDSALYLCASCLDRGTGKNEQFFGPGTRLTVL.